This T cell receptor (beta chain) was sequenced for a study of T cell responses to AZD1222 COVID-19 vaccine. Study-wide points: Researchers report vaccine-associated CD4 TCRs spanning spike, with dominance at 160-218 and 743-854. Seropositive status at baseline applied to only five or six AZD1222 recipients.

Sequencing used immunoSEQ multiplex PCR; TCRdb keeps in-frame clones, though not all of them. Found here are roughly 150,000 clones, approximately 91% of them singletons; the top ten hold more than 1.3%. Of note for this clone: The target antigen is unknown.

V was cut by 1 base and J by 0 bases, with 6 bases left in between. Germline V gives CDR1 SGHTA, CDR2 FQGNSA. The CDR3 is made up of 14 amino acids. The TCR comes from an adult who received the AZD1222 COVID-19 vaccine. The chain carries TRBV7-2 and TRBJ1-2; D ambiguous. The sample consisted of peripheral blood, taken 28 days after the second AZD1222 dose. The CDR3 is CASSLVSPNYGYTF. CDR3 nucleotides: TGTGCCAGCAGCTTAGTAAGTCCTAACTATGGCTACACCTTC. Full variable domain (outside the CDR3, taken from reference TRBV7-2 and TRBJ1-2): GAGVSQSPSNKVTEKGKDVELRCDPISGHTALYWYRQSLGQGLEFLIYFQGNSAPDKSGLPSDRFSAERTGGSVSTLTIQRTQQEDSAVYLCASSLVSPNYGYTFGSGTRLTVV.